A selection of T cell receptor beta chains follows, all from one sample in a study of Ad26.COV2.S vaccination and SARS-CoV-2 variants. Profiled with immunoSEQ multiplex PCR; TCRdb holds only in-frame clones, not every one. The sample contains fewer than 800,000 clones, roughly 90% of which appear only once. Sample: peripheral blood, taken in a trial of Ad26.COV2.S vaccine versus placebo. These receptors were collected from a person aged 18-60 years who received the Ad26.COV2.S COVID-19 vaccine or a placebo. CDR3s include the opening cysteine and the closing phenylalanine or tryptophan. D genes are given only for firm matches. Part of the rows lack a size; the others show once, few, many or a class for expanded clones.

abundance,d_gene,j_gene,v_gene,CDR3nt,CDR3aa
-,TRBD1,TRBJ1-1,TRBV6-2/TRBV6-3,TGTGCCAGCAGTACAGGGGGGCAAGGCACTGAAGCTTTCTTT,CASSTGGQGTEAFF
many,TRBD1,TRBJ2-2,TRBV11-2,TGTGCCAGCAGGCCCGACAGGGGGCCCGGGGAGCTGTTTTTT,CASRPDRGPGELFF
-,-,TRBJ2-4,TRBV5-8,TGTGCCAGCAGCTTGCCGTCAAACATTCAGTACTTC,CASSLPSNIQYF
-,TRBD2,TRBJ2-1,TRBV9,TGTGCCAGCAGCGTGACTAGCGGGAGCTACAATGAGCAGTTCTTC,CASSVTSGSYNEQFF
-,TRBD1,TRBJ1-2,TRBV10-3,TGTGCCATCAGCGCCGGGACAGGGAACTATGGCTACACCTTC,CAISAGTGNYGYTF
-,TRBD1,TRBJ1-6,TRBV5-1,TGCGCCAGCAGCACCGACAGACAGGGTGGGAGCTCACCCCTCCACTTT,CASSTDRQGGSSPLHF
-,-,TRBJ2-3,TRBV25-1,TGTGCCAGCAGTGAACCCCCTAGCACAGATACGCAGTATTTT,CASSEPPSTDTQYF
-,-,TRBJ1-6,TRBV7-2,TGTGCCAGCAGCTTAGAGGGGGGGAATTCACCCCTCCACTTT,CASSLEGGNSPLHF
-,TRBD1,TRBJ1-5,TRBV19,TGTGCCAGTAATCCGGGACAGGGCACTTATAGCAATCAGCCCCAGCATTTT,CASNPGQGTYSNQPQHF
-,-,TRBJ1-2,TRBV6-5,TGTGCCAGAAGGGGGGACCATGGCTACACCTTC,CARRGDHGYTF
-,-,TRBJ1-6,TRBV9,TGTGCCAGCAGCGTAGAAGGAGCTGCTAATTCACCCCTCCACTTT,CASSVEGAANSPLHF
few,-,TRBJ1-6,TRBV2,TGTGCCAGCAGTGCGCCAGACAGTTATAATTCACCCCTCCACTTT,CASSAPDSYNSPLHF
-,-,TRBJ2-2,TRBV29-1,TGCAGCGTTGCGGCTGGTTCCGGGGAGCTGTTTTTT,CSVAAGSGELFF
-,-,TRBJ2-5,TRBV2,TGTGCCAGCAGTGCCCTAGATGGGATTTCGGAGACCCAGTACTTC,CASSALDGISETQYF
-,TRBD2,TRBJ2-3,TRBV2,TGTGCCAGCCCCCCTGCTACTAGCGGGAGGGCCTGGGGCACAGATACGCAGTATTTT,CASPPATSGRAWGTDTQYF
once,TRBD2,TRBJ2-1,TRBV6-5,TGTGCCAGCAGTTACGGGGGGAGGGACGGAGGTTATGAGCAGTTCTTC,CASSYGGRDGGYEQFF
once,-,TRBJ2-7,TRBV19,TGTGCCAGTAGTATAGTGGCGGGAATCGGGACCTCCTACGAGCAGTACTTC,CASSIVAGIGTSYEQYF
-,-,TRBJ2-5,TRBV6-5,TGTGCCAGCAGGTATAGGGTTAAGACCCAGTACTTC,CASRYRVKTQYF
-,-,TRBJ1-2,TRBV9,TGTGCCAGCAGCGTAGCTCGGGGGGGTGGCTACACCTTC,CASSVARGGGYTF
-,TRBD2,TRBJ2-1,TRBV6-4,TGTGCCAGCTCCCAGGAGCGGGGGGGCTCCTACAATGAGCAGTTCTTC,CASSQERGGSYNEQFF
-,TRBD1,TRBJ1-2,TRBV2,TGTGCCAGCAGTCCCCCGGGACAGGGCCTATATGGCTACACCTTC,CASSPPGQGLYGYTF
-,-,TRBJ1-6,TRBV4-2,TGTGCCAGCAGCCAAGATTGGACAGCGTCTATCAATTCACCCCTCCACTTT,CASSQDWTASINSPLHF
-,-,TRBJ1-3,TRBV11-1,TGTGCCAGCAGCTTACAGCCAGGGAACTCTGGAAACACCATATATTTT,CASSLQPGNSGNTIYF
-,-,TRBJ2-4,TRBV5-8,TGTGCCAGCAGCATAACCCGGGACACGGCGGTTAGAAACATTCAGTACTTC,CASSITRDTAVRNIQYF
-,-,TRBJ1-4,TRBV25-1,TGTGCCAGCAGTCCCCGGCCAACTAATGAAAAACTGTTTTTT,CASSPRPTNEKLFF
-,-,TRBJ2-5,TRBV27,TGTGCCAGCAGTTTGCGCAGGCAGCAGACCCAGTACTTC,CASSLRRQQTQYF
few,-,TRBJ2-7,TRBV23-1,TGCGCCAGCAGTCAATCTAGACTCCCTATCTACGAGCAGTACTTC,CASSQSRLPIYEQYF
-,TRBD1,TRBJ2-5,TRBV18,TGTGCCAGCTTACCGGGTTCAGGGGGCCAAGAGACCCAGTACTTC,CASLPGSGGQETQYF
once,TRBD2,TRBJ2-2,TRBV11-3,TGTGCCAGCAGCTTAGTGTCGGGAGGACGGGCCGGGGAGCTGTTTTTT,CASSLVSGGRAGELFF
-,TRBD2,TRBJ2-7,TRBV7-8,TGTGCCAGCAGCTTAAGTGGGACTATGGGCTACGAGCAGTACTTC,CASSLSGTMGYEQYF
-,-,TRBJ1-1,TRBV18,TGTGCCAGCTCACCACAGGGGAAATACACTGAAGCTTTCTTT,CASSPQGKYTEAFF
-,-,TRBJ2-6,TRBV3-1/TRBV3-2,TGTGCCAGCAGCCAAGAGTGGGGCCTCTCTGGGGCCAACGTCCTGACTTTC,CASSQEWGLSGANVLTF
-,TRBD1,TRBJ1-1,TRBV29-1,TGCAGCGCCCAGGGGGCGATGAACACTGAAGCTTTCTTT,CSAQGAMNTEAFF
-,-,TRBJ1-6,TRBV7-2,TGTGCCAGCAGCCTTCTGCCCCTAGGGCTCTATAATTCACCCCTCCACTTT,CASSLLPLGLYNSPLHF
-,-,TRBJ1-1,TRBV3-1/TRBV3-2,TGTGCCAGCAGCCAAGAAGGGCGGTCGGTGGAAGGGACTGAAGCTTTCTTT,CASSQEGRSVEGTEAFF
-,TRBD1,TRBJ2-1,TRBV30,TGTGCCTGGAGTTTCCGGGACAGGGTAGGTGAGCAGTTCTTC,CAWSFRDRVGEQFF
-,-,TRBJ2-1,TRBV18,TGTGCCAGCTCACCACAGCTGGGCGGCTACAATGAGCAGTTCTTC,CASSPQLGGYNEQFF
-,-,TRBJ2-1,TRBV2,TGTGCCAGCAATCGATACAATGAGCAGTTCTTC,CASNRYNEQFF
once,-,TRBJ2-5,TRBV19,TGTGCCAGTAGTATTGTGGCGTCGGGGGCGTCGGGGCAAGAGACCCAGTACTTC,CASSIVASGASGQETQYF
-,-,TRBJ1-5,TRBV10-2,TGCGCCAGCAGTGAGTTTCGGGTCGGGGGTCAGCCCCAGCATTTT,CASSEFRVGGQPQHF
-,TRBD2,TRBJ2-5,TRBV20-1,TGCAGTGCTAATGAGGGACTAGCGCACGAGACCCAGTACTTC,CSANEGLAHETQYF
-,TRBD2,TRBJ2-1,TRBV7-8,TGTGCCAGCAGCTTAGAAGGAAGCGGGAGGGCCATGGATAATGAGCAGTTCTTC,CASSLEGSGRAMDNEQFF
-,-,TRBJ1-1,TRBV5-1,TGCGCCAGCAGCTTGGACAGCCAGAACACTGAAGCTTTCTTT,CASSLDSQNTEAFF
-,TRBD2,TRBJ2-5,TRBV11-2,TGTGCCAGCAGCCACCCGGAAGGGAGGGGGACCCAGTACTTC,CASSHPEGRGTQYF
-,TRBD1,TRBJ1-5,TRBV6-2/TRBV6-3,TGTGCCAGCAGTGGGGACAGGGTGAATCAGCCCCAGCATTTT,CASSGDRVNQPQHF
-,-,TRBJ1-5,TRBV2,TGTGCCAGCAGTGTTTTAAATAGCAATCAGCCCCAGCATTTT,CASSVLNSNQPQHF
-,TRBD1,TRBJ2-7,TRBV19,TGTGCCAGTAAACTACAGGGGGAATACGAGCAGTACTTC,CASKLQGEYEQYF
-,-,TRBJ1-6,TRBV6-5,TGTGCCTGCCGGGCCCTTAATTCGCCCCTCCACTTT,CACRALNSPLHF
-,-,TRBJ1-3,TRBV2,TGTGCCAGCCTAGGCGAGAGGGGTCGTGGAAACACCATATATTTT,CASLGERGRGNTIYF
-,TRBD2,TRBJ2-1,TRBV19,TGTGCCAGTAGTATAACTAGCGGGGGGGCAGATGAGCAGTTCTTC,CASSITSGGADEQFF
once,TRBD1,TRBJ1-2,TRBV7-2,TGTGCCAGCAGCACGCGACAGGGGGGCGATGGCTACACCTTC,CASSTRQGGDGYTF
once,-,TRBJ1-3,TRBV6-6,TGTGCCAGCAGCCTTACCCCGGCGGGGAACACCATATATTTT,CASSLTPAGNTIYF
-,-,TRBJ1-1,TRBV2,TGTGCCTCAGAGCCCCAGGGGAACACTGAAGCTTTCTTT,CASEPQGNTEAFF
once,-,TRBJ1-2,TRBV19,TGTGCCAGTAGCAAATACCTCCCGGACAGTAACTATGGCTACACCTTC,CASSKYLPDSNYGYTF